This T cell receptor beta chain was obtained from a study of blood T cells in healthy people across ages (dated by TCRdb to the mid-2010s). As for the study more broadly: Template switching captured roughly one uniquely barcoded TCR beta cDNA molecule per two T cells in model experiments. Two additional independent replicas of 1 million unique cDNA reads from the same blood draw were analyzed for two donors (one aged 18 to 30 and one aged 80 or older). To avoid experimental bias, donors of different ages were distributed randomly across sequencing lanes. To track age-related changes in TCR beta repertoire diversity, the study relied on deep sequencing normalized with unique cDNA molecular identifiers. Donors were grouped into four age groups: young (average 16 years), middle-aged (roughly 38), aged (over 55) and long-lived (around 80). Points the paper makes about the study in general: Because donor CMV infection status was unknown, age-related changes in expanded clonotypes were potentially confounded. Estimates of total diversity from one million sequenced T cells were regarded as lower bounds and underestimates. Bulk unsorted PBMC profiling prevented conclusive comparison of naive and antigen-experienced compartments. Observed TCR beta diversity per million T cells fell roughly linearly with age, and a significant reduction was already apparent by age approximately 41. There was a strong correlation between observed TCR beta diversity and the percentage of naive T cells measured by flow cytometry. The long-lived group showed more naive CD4+ T cells, fewer expanded clones and increased TCR diversity than the aged group, suggesting age selection.

Donors were a few dozen systemically healthy Caucasian individuals from Russia aged 6 to 90 years. Each donor gave about 9.7 milliliters of peripheral blood, drawn into EDTA-treated Vacutainer tubes. Ficoll-Paque density-gradient centrifugation was used to isolate PBMCs, with at least 7 million obtained per sample. Trizol reagent was used to extract total RNA from the PBMCs, yielding at least 6 micrograms per sample. For every donor, flow cytometry on a PBMC aliquot measured the percentage of naive CD45RAhigh/CD27high T cells. Library generation was performed with 5' RACE. TCRdb names Illumina HiSeq 2500 as the instrument used. A second PCR of roughly 7 to 12 cycles was run with a J-beta primer mix and a sample-barcoded 5' primer. A template-switch 5' adaptor carrying 12 random nucleotides introduced a unique molecular identifier onto each TCR beta cDNA molecule. Each sample yielded at least 2.5 million CDR3-containing paired-end reads. The Mint cDNA synthesis kit, primed by a TRBC-specific oligonucleotide, was used to synthesize first-strand cDNA from all RNA. Following uracil-DNA glycosylase treatment, a first 18-cycle PCR with universal primers M1SS and BC2_uni_R was performed on all cDNA. The study's own analysis went as follows. Each sample was normalized by randomly selecting 1 million high-quality reads, each carrying a distinct molecular identifier. Reads sharing molecular identifiers were discarded rather than binned into consensus sequences. MiTCR, with a Q25 quality threshold and the strictest error-elimination algorithm, was used for CDR3 identification, clonotype clustering and error correction. A nonparametric unseen species model with Euler transformation was used to estimate a lower bound on total TCR beta diversity. The public reads were reprocessed in TCRdb via fastp at Q25 and MiXCR, keeping in-frame beta chains. All rows with the same CDR3 protein become a single entry with the most common DNA and genes. The V and J calls, along with clone size, are taken from TCRdb and not from the paper's own processing. Within this sample are 1.5 million to 2 million distinct CDR3 sequences, with about 50% of them counted one time only. Together, the top ten hold more than 2% of the sample.

Concerning this clonotype itself: The antigen this receptor binds is unknown. No qualities accompany the bases; no much larger clone lies one base away.

V and J are trimmed by 10 bases and 10 bases, and the gene matches miss 5 bases of the junction. The CDR3 has 12 amino acids, counting the end cysteine and phenylalanine. Kept here is only the CDR3 DNA, which spans 36 bases and is read in frame from base 1. The rearrangement joined TRBV12-3 or TRBV12-4 to TRBJ1-6; 9 bases in the junction line up with TRBD1. This TCR derives from a woman aged 40-49 years in good health. Material: blood. The CDR3 here reads CAIGTGRSPLHF. The DNA reads TGTGCCATCGGGACAGGGCGATCACCCCTCCACTTT.